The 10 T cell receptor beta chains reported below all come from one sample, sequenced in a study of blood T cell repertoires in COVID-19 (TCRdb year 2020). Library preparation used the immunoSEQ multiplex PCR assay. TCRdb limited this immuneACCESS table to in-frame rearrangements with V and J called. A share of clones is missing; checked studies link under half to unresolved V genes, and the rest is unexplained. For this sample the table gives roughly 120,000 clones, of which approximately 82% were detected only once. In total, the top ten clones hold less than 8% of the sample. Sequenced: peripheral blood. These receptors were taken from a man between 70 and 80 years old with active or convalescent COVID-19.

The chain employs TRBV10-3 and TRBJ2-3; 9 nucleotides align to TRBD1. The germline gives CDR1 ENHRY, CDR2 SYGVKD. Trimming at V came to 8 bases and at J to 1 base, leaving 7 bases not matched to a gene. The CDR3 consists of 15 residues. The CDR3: CAISLGDRGTDTQYF. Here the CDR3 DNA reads TGTGCCATCTCTTTAGGGGACAGGGGCACAGATACGCAGTATTTT.

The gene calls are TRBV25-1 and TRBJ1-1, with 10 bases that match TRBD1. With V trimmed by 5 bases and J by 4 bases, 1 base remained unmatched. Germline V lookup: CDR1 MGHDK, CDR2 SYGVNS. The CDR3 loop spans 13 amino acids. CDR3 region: CASSWTGGTEAFF. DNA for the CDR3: TGTGCCAGCAGTTGGACAGGGGGCACTGAAGCTTTCTTT.

CDR3 nucleotide sequence: TGTGCCAGCAGCTTGAGAGCTAGCGGGAATTTCGCAGATACGCAGTATTTT. Its protein product is CASSLRASGNFADTQYF. The rearrangement joins TRBV5-6 to TRBJ2-3; TRBD2 agrees at 9 bases. Germline V gives CDR1 SGHDT, CDR2 YYEEEE. V was pared by 1 base and J by 4 bases, with 10 bases of the junction left unmatched. This CDR3 region has 17 residues. Together with reference TRBV5-6 and TRBJ2-3, the CDR3 gives the full variable domain: DAGVTQSPTHLIKTRGQQVTLRCSPKSGHDTVSWYQQALGQGPQFIFQYYEEEERQRGNFPDRFSGHQFPNYSSELNVNALLLGDSALYLCASSLRASGNFADTQYFGPGTRLTVL.

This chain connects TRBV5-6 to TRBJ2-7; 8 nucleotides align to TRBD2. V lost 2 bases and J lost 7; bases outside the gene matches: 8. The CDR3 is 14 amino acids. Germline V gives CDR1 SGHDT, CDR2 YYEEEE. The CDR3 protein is CASSLRGGGKEQYF. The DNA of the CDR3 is TGTGCCAGCAGCTTACGAGGCGGGGGGAAGGAGCAGTACTTC.

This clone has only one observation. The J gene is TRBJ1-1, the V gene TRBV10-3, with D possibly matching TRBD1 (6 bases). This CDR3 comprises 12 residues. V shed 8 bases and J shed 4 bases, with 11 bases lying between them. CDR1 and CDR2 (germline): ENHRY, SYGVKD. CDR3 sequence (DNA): TGTGCCATCGGGTCAGGGGTCACTGAAGCTTTCTTT. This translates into CAIGSGVTEAFF.

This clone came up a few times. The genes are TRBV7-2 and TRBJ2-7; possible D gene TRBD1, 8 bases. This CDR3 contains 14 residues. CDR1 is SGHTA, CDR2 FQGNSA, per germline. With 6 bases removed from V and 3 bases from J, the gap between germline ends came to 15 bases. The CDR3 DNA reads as TGTGCCAGCAGTACTACAGGGGGGGGCTACGAGCAGTACTTC. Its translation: CASSTTGGGYEQYF.

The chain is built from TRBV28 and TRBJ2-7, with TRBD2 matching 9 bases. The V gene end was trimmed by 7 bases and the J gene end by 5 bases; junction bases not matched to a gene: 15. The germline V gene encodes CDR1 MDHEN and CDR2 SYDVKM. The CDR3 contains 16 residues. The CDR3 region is CASTKNGAGGSHEQYF. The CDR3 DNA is TGTGCCAGCACCAAAAACGGGGCGGGAGGGTCCCACGAGCAGTACTTC.

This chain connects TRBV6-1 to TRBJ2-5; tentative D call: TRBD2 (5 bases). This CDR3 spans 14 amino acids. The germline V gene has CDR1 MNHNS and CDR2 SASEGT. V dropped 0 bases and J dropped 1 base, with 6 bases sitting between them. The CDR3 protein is CASSEAGSQETQYF. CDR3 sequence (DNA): TGTGCCAGCAGTGAAGCGGGGAGCCAAGAGACCCAGTACTTC.

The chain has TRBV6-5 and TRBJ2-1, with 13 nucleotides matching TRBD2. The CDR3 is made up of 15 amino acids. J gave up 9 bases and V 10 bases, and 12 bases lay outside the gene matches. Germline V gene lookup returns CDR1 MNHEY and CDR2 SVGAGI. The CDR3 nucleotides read TGTGCCACCGAGGAATCCGGGACTAGCGGGGTTGAGCAGTTCTTC. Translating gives CATEESGTSGVEQFF.

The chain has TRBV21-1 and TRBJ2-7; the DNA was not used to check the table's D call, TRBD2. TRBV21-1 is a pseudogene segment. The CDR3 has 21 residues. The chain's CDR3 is CASSKGIVSGHKTRLSYEQYF. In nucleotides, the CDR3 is TGTGCCAGCAGCAAAGGAATCGTTAGTGGACATAAGACTAGATTATCCTACGAGCAGTACTTC.